The 21 T cell receptor beta chains reported below all come from one sample, sequenced in a study of regulatory T cells. What these receptors recognize is not known. Study results and limitations: Hydrophobic residues at CDR3 positions 6 and 7 were enriched in conventional CD4+ T cells of CD3G-deficient patients.

The PCR used 52 TRBV and 13 TRBJ primers. Generated by immunoSEQ multiplex PCR, the TCRdb table keeps only in-frame clones and is missing some. The sample holds tens of thousands of clones, 93% seen once. The sample comprised conventional CD4+ T cells sorted from blood. Receptor source: a child younger than 10 with CD3G deficiency.

The rearrangement links TRBV6-5 to TRBJ2-2; D is unresolved. Germline CDR1 is MNHEY and CDR2 is SVGAGI. The CDR3 loop spans 11 amino acids. V lost 7 bases to trimming and J lost 7 bases, with 7 bases between them. The CDR3 here is CASTIGGELFF. In DNA form, the CDR3 reads TGTGCCAGCACCATCGGCGGGGAGCTGTTTTTT.

The table lists this clone with a count of one. Written as DNA, the CDR3 is TGTGCCAGCAGTTTATGGGGGGCCCATCAGCCCCAGCATTTT. This sequence encodes CASSLWGAHQPQHF. The chain joins TRBV28 to TRBJ1-5; a possible D gene is TRBD1 (6 bases). Germline V gives CDR1 MDHEN, CDR2 SYDVKM. The CDR3 runs to 14 residues. V lost 0 bases to trimming and J lost 5 bases, with 8 bases between them.

The rearrangement uses TRBV28 and TRBJ2-7; 8 bases line up with TRBD2. Trimming removed 5 bases from V and 1 base from J; junction bases left unmatched: 10. This CDR3 has 16 residues. Germline V gives CDR1 MDHEN, CDR2 SYDVKM. The DNA for the CDR3 is TGTGCCAGCAGTCCCGGGGGGGGGTCTAGATCCTACGAGCAGTACTTC. This codes for CASSPGGGSRSYEQYF.

The CDR3 DNA reads as TGTGCCAGCAGTTGGGCCGGGACTAGCGTGCAGTTCTTC. This codes for CASSWAGTSVQFF. This chain uses TRBV28 with TRBJ2-1, with 10 bases lining up with TRBD2. After removal of 4 bases from V and 12 bases from J, the junction contained 6 bases not matched to a gene. CDR1 is MDHEN and CDR2 is SYDVKM in the germline V gene. The CDR3 is made up of 13 amino acids. Full variable domain (outside the CDR3, taken from reference TRBV28 and TRBJ2-1): DVKVTQSSRYLVKRTGEKVFLECVQDMDHENMFWYRQDPGLGLRLIYFSYDVKMKEKGDIPEGYSVSREKKERFSLILESASTNQTSMYLCASSWAGTSVQFFGPGTRLTVL.

The rearrangement uses TRBV28 and TRBJ1-5; D unclear. There are 12 residues in the CDR3. The germline V gene encodes CDR1 MDHEN and CDR2 SYDVKM. Trimming stripped 2 bases from V and 11 bases from J, with 10 bases between. The CDR3 is CASSLPTMAQHF. CDR3 in DNA: TGTGCCAGCAGTTTACCTACCATGGCCCAGCATTTT.

The chain links TRBV28 to TRBJ1-2; D unresolved. V was cut by 10 bases and J by 7 bases, with 19 bases left in between. The V gene's germline CDR1 is MDHEN and CDR2 SYDVKM. CDR3 length: 13 residues. CDR3 in amino acids: CATTGPNRRGYTF. CDR3 nucleotide sequence: TGTGCCACTACGGGTCCCAATCGGCGTGGCTACACCTTC.

The rearrangement uses TRBV28 and TRBJ2-7, with 7 positions matching TRBD2. CDR3 length: 16 residues. After removal of 3 bases from V and 0 bases from J, the junction contained 8 bases not matched to a gene. Germline V gives CDR1 MDHEN, CDR2 SYDVKM. This chain's CDR3 is CASSFRGSGASYEQYF. The CDR3 bases are TGTGCCAGCAGTTTTCGTGGAAGCGGGGCCTCCTACGAGCAGTACTTC. The full variable domain, in which reference TRBV28 and TRBJ2-7 provide the parts outside the CDR3, is DVKVTQSSRYLVKRTGEKVFLECVQDMDHENMFWYRQDPGLGLRLIYFSYDVKMKEKGDIPEGYSVSREKKERFSLILESASTNQTSMYLCASSFRGSGASYEQYFGPGTRLTVT.

V is TRBV6-1 and J is TRBJ2-7, with a tentative D call TRBD1 (5 bases). The germline CDR1 and CDR2 sequences are MNHNS and SASEGT. This CDR3 has 13 residues. V lost 4 bases and J 6 bases, leaving 13 bases between the germline ends. The CDR3 loop reads CASSVRTSLEQYF. The DNA of the CDR3 is TGTGCCAGCAGTGTACGGACATCACTCGAGCAGTACTTC.

V is TRBV18 and J is TRBJ1-1; the D is unclear. V gave up 2 bases and J gave up 1 base, with 11 bases separating them. Germline V gene sequence: CDR1 KGHSH, CDR2 LQKENI. This CDR3 has 15 residues. DNA for the CDR3: TGTGCCAGCTCACCAGGGATTAGTGGGAACACTGAAGCTTTCTTT. It yields the protein CASSPGISGNTEAFF.

V and J are TRBV18 and TRBJ2-3; tentatively, D is TRBD1 (6 bases). The length of the CDR3 is 14 residues. CDR1 KGHSH and CDR2 LQKENI come from the germline V gene. V lost 5 bases and J 2 bases, leaving 11 bases between the germline ends. In nucleotides, the CDR3 is TGTGCCAGCTCAAGAAAGGGGGTCACAGATACGCAGTATTTT. Translating it yields CASSRKGVTDTQYF. Looking up the rest from reference TRBV18 and TRBJ2-3 gives the full variable domain: NAGVMQNPRHLVRRRGQEARLRCSPMKGHSHVYWYRQLPEEGLKFMVYLQKENIIDESGMPKERFSAEFPKEGPSILRIQQVVRGDSAAYFCASSRKGVTDTQYFGPGTRLTVL.

The chain recombines TRBV7-9 with TRBJ2-5; 14 positions agree with TRBD2. CDR3 length equals 15 residues. In germline, CDR1 is SEHNR, CDR2 FQNEAQ (reference sequence). J lost 5 bases, V lost 3 bases, and 2 bases had no gene match. CDR3 loop: CASSLGLAGVETQYF. The DNA of the CDR3 is TGTGCCAGCAGCTTGGGACTAGCGGGAGTGGAGACCCAGTACTTC.

The genes are TRBV5-1 and TRBJ2-1; D is tentatively TRBD1 or TRBD2 (6 bases each). Germline CDR1 and CDR2: SGHRS and YFSETQ. The CDR3 totals 14 residues. Trimming stripped 3 bases from V and 10 bases from J, with 17 bases between. CDR3 sequence reads: CASSSGALGGEQFF. The DNA for the CDR3 is TGCGCCAGCAGCTCGGGGGCCTTGGGTGGGGAGCAGTTCTTC.

This sequence joins TRBV6-1 and TRBJ1-2; tentatively, D is TRBD1 (5 bases). V was pared by 5 bases and J by 2 bases, with 9 bases between. Germline V CDR1 and CDR2: MNHNS, SASEGT. CDR3 length: 13 residues. The CDR3 DNA reads as TGTGCCAGCAGTAGGGACGCGAACTATGGCTACACCTTC. Translating it yields CASSRDANYGYTF.

In its sample, this clone was seen a few times. The gene calls are TRBV28 and TRBJ1-5, with D possibly being TRBD1 (6 bases). This CDR3 contains 16 residues. The V end lost 0 bases, the J end lost 2 bases, and 11 bases lay between the germline ends. Germline lookup yields CDR1 MDHEN and CDR2 SYDVKM. In DNA, the CDR3 is TGTGCCAGCAGTTTATGGGGCAGGGGAGGCAATCAGCCCCAGCATTTT. The encoded protein is CASSLWGRGGNQPQHF. Drawing the rest from reference TRBV28 and TRBJ1-5, the complete variable domain is DVKVTQSSRYLVKRTGEKVFLECVQDMDHENMFWYRQDPGLGLRLIYFSYDVKMKEKGDIPEGYSVSREKKERFSLILESASTNQTSMYLCASSLWGRGGNQPQHFGDGTRLSIL.

The J gene is TRBJ2-7, the V gene TRBV11-2, with 12 bases fitting TRBD2. J lost 4 bases, V lost 4 bases, and 5 bases had no gene match. This CDR3 is 15 amino acids long. CDR1 is SGHAT and CDR2 is FQNNGV in the germline V gene. The CDR3 is CASSSLAGGGYEQYF. CDR3 nucleotide sequence: TGTGCCAGCAGCTCACTAGCGGGAGGAGGGTACGAGCAGTACTTC.

V and J are TRBV6-1 and TRBJ2-7, with 8 bases that match TRBD2. The germline CDR1 and CDR2 sequences are MNHNS and SASEGT. The CDR3 is made up of 14 amino acids. Unmatched junction bases numbered 9, after V lost 8 bases and J lost 3 bases. CDR3 residues: CASGGPGGVYEQYF. In nucleotides, the CDR3 is TGTGCCAGCGGGGGTCCCGGGGGGGTCTACGAGCAGTACTTC.

The V gene is TRBV6-1, the J gene TRBJ2-7; no clear D gene. Germline V gene data show CDR1 as MNHNS and CDR2 as SASEGT. With 6 bases removed from V and 3 bases from J, the gap between germline ends came to 12 bases. The CDR3 totals 13 residues. CDR3 region: CASSLKDHYEQYF. The DNA for the CDR3 is TGTGCCAGCAGCCTGAAGGACCACTACGAGCAGTACTTC.

The chain combines TRBV28 with TRBJ2-7; 8 nucleotides agree with TRBD2. V shed 2 bases, J shed 4 bases, and the junction held 4 bases outside the gene matches. CDR3 size: 14 residues. Germline CDR1 MDHEN, CDR2 SYDVKM. For the CDR3, the DNA is TGTGCCAGCAGTTTAATGGGCGGGAGGTACGAGCAGTACTTC. Amino acid sequence: CASSLMGGRYEQYF.

The CDR3 DNA is TGCGCCAGCAGCCTCGGGACTAGCGGGGAGAAGACCCAGTACTTC. It yields the protein CASSLGTSGEKTQYF. The gene calls are TRBV5-1 and TRBJ2-5; 13 bases align to TRBD2. Germline V CDR1 and CDR2: SGHRS, YFSETQ. J was trimmed by 6 bases and V by 4 bases; bases with no gene match: 6. This CDR3 is 15 amino acids long.

V is TRBV28 and J is TRBJ2-3; possible D gene TRBD2, 6 bases. There are 14 residues in the CDR3. The germline CDR1 and CDR2 sequences are MDHEN and SYDVKM. Trimming pared 6 bases from V and 3 bases from J, leaving 13 bases between. The DNA for the CDR3 is TGTGCCAGCAGGAGCGCGGGAACGACAGATACGCAGTATTTT. Protein: CASRSAGTTDTQYF.

The rearrangement links TRBV7-9 to TRBJ2-3; tentatively, D is TRBD1 or TRBD2 (5 bases each). With 5 bases removed from V and 4 bases from J, the gap between germline ends came to 16 bases. CDR1 and CDR2 from the germline V gene are SEHNR and FQNEAQ (reference sequence). The CDR3 totals 15 residues. The CDR3 region has the DNA TGTGCCAGCAGCCTTGGGCAGACGGGACCAGATACGCAGTATTTT. Amino acid sequence: CASSLGQTGPDTQYF.